Described below is a single TCR beta chain sequence and its context. Its antigen is as yet unknown. CDR3 length: 15 amino acids. The germline CDR1 and CDR2 sequences are LGHDT and YNNKEL (reference sequence). V was cut by 3 bases and J by 6 bases, with 17 bases left in between. The entry originates in a study of regulatory T cells in long-lasting Graves disease. Library construction for TCR beta used iRepertoire HTBI primers and Arm-PCR of CDR3 regions. Authors' analysis steps: Identified segments across samples numbered about 56 TRBV and 14 to 15 TRBJ. TCRdb re-called the multiplex PCR reads with MiXCR, one entry per CDR3 protein. TCRdb assigned the V and J calls; the authors' analysis was not used. This table holds a few hundred thousand distinct CDR3 sequences, 20% to 30% found once. Time point noted: persistent/refractory GD, antithyroid drugs over 5 years with positive TRAb. From RNA extracted from PBMCs, the TCR library was made. Peripheral blood, nine milliliters of it, was drawn into EDTA tubes.

Whole-study results and caveats: Shared public clonotypes totalled about 2,800 in persistent patients, compared with about 960 in new patients.

The clonotype was recovered from a female donor with Graves disease. Specimen: peripheral blood mononuclear cells (PBMCs), collected when the disease was refractory, from a patient treated with antithyroid drugs. V is TRBV3-1 and J is TRBJ1-1, with D possibly being TRBD1 (6 bases). Here the CDR3 reads CASSQTQGRMAEAFF. CDR3 DNA: TGTGCCAGCAGCCAGACACAGGGCAGGATGGCTGAAGCTTTCTTT. The variable domain in full, with the rest retrieved from reference TRBV3-1 and TRBJ1-1, is DTAVSQTPKYLVTQMGNDKSIKCEQNLGHDTMYWYKQDSKKFLKIMFSYNNKELIINETVPNRFSPKSPDKAHLNLHINSLELGDSAVYFCASSQTQGRMAEAFFGQGTRLTVV.